Below are 9 T cell receptor beta chains sequenced from a single sample in a study of T cells in Graves' hyperthyroidism and ophthalmopathy. Using RNA transcripts as the source, TCR beta CDR3 regions were amplified. Using the HTBI primer set, a first-round RT-PCR was run on the TCR CDR3. TCRdb reprocessed the multiplex PCR reads with MiXCR, giving one entry per CDR3 protein. The sample records about 520,000 distinct CDR3 sequences, roughly 24% being singletons. Sample: blood. The receptors here all came from a woman in her 30s with Graves' ophthalmopathy.

The table lists this clonotype with a few counts. The junction differs from germline at one of its ends, possibly a read error. This rearrangement joins TRBV2 to TRBJ2-7; either TRBD1 or TRBD2 may supply D (5 bases each). The CDR3 loop spans 12 amino acids. CDR1 is SNHLY and CDR2 is FYNNEI in the germline V gene. The CDR3: CVSSRDALRGYF. The CDR3 DNA follows: TGTGTCAGCAGCCGGGACGCCTTACGGGGGTACTTC.

This clonotype was counted ten times or more. The chain is built from TRBV27 and TRBJ2-7, with 10 bases lining up with TRBD1. The CDR3 spans 16 residues. Per the germline V gene, CDR1 is MNHEY and CDR2 is SMNVEV (reference sequence). Trimming cost V 5 bases and J 3 bases; bases outside gene matches: 10. The CDR3 loop is CASSPRPGQGFYEQYF. The CDR3 DNA reads as TGTGCCAGCAGTCCCCGCCCGGGACAGGGGTTCTACGAGCAGTACTTC.

The chain joins TRBV20-1 to TRBJ1-2; TRBD1 might be the D (5 bases). Germline assignment: CDR1 DFQATT and CDR2 SNEGSKA (reference sequence). The length of the CDR3 is 13 residues. Trimming pared 3 bases from V and 2 bases from J, leaving 10 bases between. The CDR3 loop is CSASAGPNYGYTF. CDR3 bases: TGCAGTGCTAGCGCGGGACCCAACTATGGCTACACCTTC.

This clonotype came up many times. The rearrangement joins TRBV12-3 or TRBV12-4 to TRBJ1-2, with 8 bases aligning to TRBD1. This CDR3 comprises 12 residues. V was clipped by 6 bases and J by 7 bases; unmatched bases: 4. The CDR3 sequence is CASSLGQGGYTF. CDR3 nucleotides: TGTGCCAGCAGCCTCGGACAGGGTGGCTACACCTTC.

This clonotype was counted only a few times. V is TRBV12-3 or TRBV12-4 and J is TRBJ1-1, with D unresolved. Between the trimmed V and J ends, which lost 7 bases and 0 bases, there was a span of 12 bases. This CDR3 comprises 14 residues. DNA of the CDR3: TGTGCCAGCACCCCGAGGGTCCTGAACACTGAAGCTTTCTTT. Translating gives CASTPRVLNTEAFF.

V and J are TRBV20-1 and TRBJ2-5, with 10 bases matching TRBD1. J was trimmed by 4 bases and V by 3 bases; bases with no gene match: 5. Germline values: CDR1 DFQATT, CDR2 SNEGSKA (reference sequence). This CDR3 spans 14 amino acids. CDR3 protein: CSARGTGEGETQYF. The CDR3 coding sequence is TGCAGTGCTAGGGGGACAGGGGAAGGAGAGACCCAGTACTTC.

This clonotype has a count of ten or more. An end of the junction differs from the germline gene, which may be a read error. This rearrangement joins TRBV12-3 or TRBV12-4 to TRBJ2-7; D possibly corresponds to TRBD2 (5 bases). There are 15 residues in the CDR3. In DNA form, the CDR3 reads TGTGCCAGCAGTTTAGCGGCCGGGATTTCCTACGGGCAGTACTTC. It specifies CASSLAAGISYGQYF.

This clonotype has a count of ten or more. The V and J genes are TRBV27 and TRBJ1-2, with TRBD1 as a possible D gene (5 bases). Germline V gene data show CDR1 as MNHEY and CDR2 as SMNVEV (reference sequence). This CDR3 region has 13 residues. The V end lost 3 bases, the J end lost 4 bases, and 9 bases lay between the germline ends. CDR3 sequence (DNA): TGTGCCAGCAGTTTTTCGGGGACCTATGGCTACACCTTC. This sequence encodes CASSFSGTYGYTF.

The sample holds a few counts of this clonotype. The V call is TRBV6-1, the J call TRBJ1-1, with D possibly matching TRBD1 (5 bases). This CDR3 contains 14 residues. The V end was cut by 6 bases, the J end by 3 bases, with 14 bases between. Germline values: CDR1 MNHNS, CDR2 SASEGT. The CDR3 spells CASRLFGGYTEAFF. CDR3 DNA: TGTGCCAGCAGGCTATTTGGGGGATACACTGAAGCTTTCTTT.